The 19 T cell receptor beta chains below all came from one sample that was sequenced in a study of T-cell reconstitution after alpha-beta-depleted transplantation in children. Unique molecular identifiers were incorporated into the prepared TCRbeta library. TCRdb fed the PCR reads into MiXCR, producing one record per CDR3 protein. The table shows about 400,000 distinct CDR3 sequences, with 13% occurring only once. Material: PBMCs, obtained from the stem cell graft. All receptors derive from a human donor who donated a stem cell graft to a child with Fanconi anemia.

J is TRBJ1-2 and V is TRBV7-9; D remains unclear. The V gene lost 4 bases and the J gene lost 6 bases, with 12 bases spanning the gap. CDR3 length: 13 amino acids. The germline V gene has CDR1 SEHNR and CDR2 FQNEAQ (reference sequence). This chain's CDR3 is CASSSTSVDGYTF. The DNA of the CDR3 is TGTGCCAGCAGCTCTACATCGGTGGATGGCTACACCTTC.

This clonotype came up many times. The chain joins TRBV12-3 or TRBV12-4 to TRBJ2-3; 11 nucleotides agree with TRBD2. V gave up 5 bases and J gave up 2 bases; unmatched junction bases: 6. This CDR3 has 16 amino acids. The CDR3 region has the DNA TGTGCCAGCAGTCTTGGACTAGCGGGTCCCACAGATACGCAGTATTTT. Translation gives CASSLGLAGPTDTQYF.

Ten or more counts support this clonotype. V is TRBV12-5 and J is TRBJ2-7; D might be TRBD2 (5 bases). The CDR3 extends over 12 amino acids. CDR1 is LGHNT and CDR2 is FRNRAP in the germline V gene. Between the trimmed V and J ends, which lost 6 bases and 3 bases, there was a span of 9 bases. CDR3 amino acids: CASGAGIYEQYF. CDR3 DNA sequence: TGTGCTAGTGGCGCCGGGATCTACGAGCAGTACTTC.

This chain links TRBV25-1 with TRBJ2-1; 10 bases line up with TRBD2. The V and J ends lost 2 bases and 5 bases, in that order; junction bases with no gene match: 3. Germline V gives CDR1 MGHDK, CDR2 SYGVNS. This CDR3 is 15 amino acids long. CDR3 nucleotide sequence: TGTGCCAGCAGTGAACTAGCGGGGGCCCACAATGAGCAGTTCTTC. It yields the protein CASSELAGAHNEQFF.

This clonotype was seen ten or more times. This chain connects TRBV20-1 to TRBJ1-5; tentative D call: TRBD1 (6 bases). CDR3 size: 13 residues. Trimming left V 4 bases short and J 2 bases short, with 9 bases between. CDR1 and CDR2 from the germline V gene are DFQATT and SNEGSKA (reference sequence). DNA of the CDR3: TGCAGTGCTACTCCAGGGGGCAATCAGCCCCAGCATTTT. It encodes CSATPGGNQPQHF.

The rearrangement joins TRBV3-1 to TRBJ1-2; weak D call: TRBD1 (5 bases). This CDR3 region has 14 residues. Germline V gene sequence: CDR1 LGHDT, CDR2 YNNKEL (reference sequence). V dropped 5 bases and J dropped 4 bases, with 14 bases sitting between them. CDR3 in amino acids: CASSSNQGLYGYTF. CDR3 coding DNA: TGTGCCAGCAGCTCTAATCAGGGACTCTATGGCTACACCTTC.

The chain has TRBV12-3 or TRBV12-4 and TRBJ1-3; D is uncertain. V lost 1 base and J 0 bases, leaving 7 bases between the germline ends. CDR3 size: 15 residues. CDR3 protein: CASSLVASSGNTIYF. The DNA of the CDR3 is TGTGCCAGCAGTTTAGTGGCGAGCTCTGGAAACACCATATATTTT.

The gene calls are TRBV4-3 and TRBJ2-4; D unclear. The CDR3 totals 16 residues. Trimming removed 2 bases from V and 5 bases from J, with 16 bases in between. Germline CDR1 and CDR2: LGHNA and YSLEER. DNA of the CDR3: TGCGCCAGCAGCCAATCTTTACTTCTCACGGAAAACATTCAGTACTTC. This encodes CASSQSLLLTENIQYF.

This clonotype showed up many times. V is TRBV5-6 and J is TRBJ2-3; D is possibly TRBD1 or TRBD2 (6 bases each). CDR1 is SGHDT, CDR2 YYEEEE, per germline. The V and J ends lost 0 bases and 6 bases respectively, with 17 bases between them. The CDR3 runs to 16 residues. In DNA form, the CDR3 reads TGTGCCAGCAGCTTGGCGCTTGACCTGGGGGGCGATACGCAGTATTTT. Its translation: CASSLALDLGGDTQYF.

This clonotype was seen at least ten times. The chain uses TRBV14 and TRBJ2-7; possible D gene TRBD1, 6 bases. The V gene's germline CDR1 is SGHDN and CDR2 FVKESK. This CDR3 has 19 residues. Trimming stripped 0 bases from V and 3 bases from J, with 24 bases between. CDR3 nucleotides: TGTGCCAGCAGCCAAGATCCGGCAGGGGTCCCCTCAACCATCTACGAGCAGTACGTC. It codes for CASSQDPAGVPSTIYEQYV.

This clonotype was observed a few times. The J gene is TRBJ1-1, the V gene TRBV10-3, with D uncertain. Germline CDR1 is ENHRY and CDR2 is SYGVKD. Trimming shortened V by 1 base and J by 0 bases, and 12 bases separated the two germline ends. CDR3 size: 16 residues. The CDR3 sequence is CAISEFGWQVNTEAFF. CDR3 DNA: TGTGCCATCAGTGAGTTCGGTTGGCAGGTGAACACTGAAGCTTTCTTT.

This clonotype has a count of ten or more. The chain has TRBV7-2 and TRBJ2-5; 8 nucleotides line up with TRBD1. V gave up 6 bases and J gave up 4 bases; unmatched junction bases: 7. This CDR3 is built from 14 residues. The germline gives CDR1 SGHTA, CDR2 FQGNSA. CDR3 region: CASSLQGGGETQYF. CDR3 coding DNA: TGTGCCAGCAGTCTACAGGGGGGTGGAGAGACCCAGTACTTC.

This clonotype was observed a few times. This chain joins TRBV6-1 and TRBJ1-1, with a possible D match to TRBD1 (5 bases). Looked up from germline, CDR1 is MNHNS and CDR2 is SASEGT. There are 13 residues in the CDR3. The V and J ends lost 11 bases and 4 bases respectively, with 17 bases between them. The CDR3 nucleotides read TGTGCCGGGGGGACTCCGGGGAGCACTGAAGCTTTCTTT. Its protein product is CAGGTPGSTEAFF.

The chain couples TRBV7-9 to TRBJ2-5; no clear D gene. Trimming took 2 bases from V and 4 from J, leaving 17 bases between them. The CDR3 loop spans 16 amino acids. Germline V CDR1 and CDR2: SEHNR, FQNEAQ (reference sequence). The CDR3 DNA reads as TGTGCCAGCAGCTTACCCAGTTTGGGGTTCGGAGAGACCCAGTACTTC. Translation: CASSLPSLGFGETQYF.

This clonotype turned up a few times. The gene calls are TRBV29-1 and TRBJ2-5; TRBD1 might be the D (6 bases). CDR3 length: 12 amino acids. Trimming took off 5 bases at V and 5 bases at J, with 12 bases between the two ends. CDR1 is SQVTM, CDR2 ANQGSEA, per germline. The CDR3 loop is CSVPRGYETQYF. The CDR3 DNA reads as TGCAGCGTTCCCAGGGGATACGAGACCCAGTACTTC.

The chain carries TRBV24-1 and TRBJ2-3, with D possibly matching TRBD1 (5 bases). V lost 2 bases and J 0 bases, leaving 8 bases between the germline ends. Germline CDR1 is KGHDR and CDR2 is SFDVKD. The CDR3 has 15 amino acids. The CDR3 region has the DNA TGTGCCACCAGTGATTCAGGGTCTAGCACAGATACGCAGTATTTT. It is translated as CATSDSGSSTDTQYF.

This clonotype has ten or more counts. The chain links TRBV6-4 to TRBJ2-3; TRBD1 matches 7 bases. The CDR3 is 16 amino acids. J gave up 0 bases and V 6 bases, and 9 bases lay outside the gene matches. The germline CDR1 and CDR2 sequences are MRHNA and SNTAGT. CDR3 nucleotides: TGTGCCAGCAGCTCAACCGGGACAGTCAGCACAGATACGCAGTATTTT. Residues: CASSSTGTVSTDTQYF.

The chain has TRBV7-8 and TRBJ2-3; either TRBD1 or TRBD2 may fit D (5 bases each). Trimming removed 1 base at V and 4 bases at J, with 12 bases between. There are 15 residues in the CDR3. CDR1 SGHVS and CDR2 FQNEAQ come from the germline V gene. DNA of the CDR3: TGTGCCAGCAGCTTAGTACGGGTGGGGGCAGATACGCAGTATTTT. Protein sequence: CASSLVRVGADTQYF.

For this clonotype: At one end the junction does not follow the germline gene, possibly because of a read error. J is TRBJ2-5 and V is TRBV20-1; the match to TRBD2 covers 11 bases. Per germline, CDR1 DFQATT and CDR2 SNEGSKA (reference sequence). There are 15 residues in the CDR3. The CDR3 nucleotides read TGCTGTGCTAAAAGGACTAGCGGGTCTCAAGAGACCCAGTACTTC. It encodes CCAKRTSGSQETQYF.